These 4 T cell receptor beta chains came from one sample sequenced in a study of T cell clones after liver transplantation. The assay was immunoSEQ multiplex PCR, and TCRdb's table has in-frame clones only and misses some. This sample has roughly 100,000 clones, with about 88% found just once. The specimen was CD4+ T cells from blood, collected about 50 months after liver transplant. These receptors all stem from a human patient who received a liver transplant. Some T cells may arise from the graft donor.

The chain links TRBV5-6 to TRBJ2-1; TRBD1 agrees at 10 bases. Germline V gene lookup returns CDR1 SGHDT and CDR2 YYEEEE. V lost 1 base and J lost 15; bases outside the gene matches: 4. The CDR3 is 12 amino acids. CDR3 sequence (DNA): TGTGCCAGCAGCTTGCGTCGGGACAGGGGGTTCTTC. Translation gives CASSLRRDRGFF.

This clone showed up just once. The V and J genes are TRBV5-6 and TRBJ2-1, with 7 bases aligning to TRBD2. From germline, CDR1 is SGHDT and CDR2 YYEEEE. The V segment lost 1 base and the J segment 7 bases; nucleotides outside the gene matches: 5. The CDR3 is 14 residues long. DNA of the CDR3: TGTGCCAGCAGCTTGCCTAGCGGTAGAAATGAGCAGTTCTTC. Translation gives CASSLPSGRNEQFF.

The genes are TRBV5-1 and TRBJ2-5; 9 bases match TRBD1. This CDR3 region has 16 residues. V was pared by 7 bases and J by 4 bases, with 14 bases of the junction left unmatched. CDR1 is SGHRS and CDR2 is YFSETQ in the germline V gene. In DNA, the CDR3 is TGCGCCAGCGGGAAAAAGGGACAGGGAGCTGCAGAGACCCAGTACTTC. Its translation is CASGKKGQGAAETQYF.

The chain has TRBV5-1 and TRBJ2-2; D is ambiguous. The CDR3 is made up of 13 amino acids. Deletions cut 5 bases from V and 1 base from J, with 6 bases between. Looked up from germline, CDR1 is SGHRS and CDR2 is YFSETQ. The CDR3 DNA follows: TGCGCCAGCAGAGGGAAGAACACCGGGGAGCTGTTTTTT. Its translation: CASRGKNTGELFF.